The clone carrying this TCR beta chain was counted once. The data originate from a study of blood T cell repertoires in COVID-19. Overall study context: Donors in the United States, Italy and Spain gave samples during acute or convalescent COVID-19.

The CDR3 runs 13 residues. The germline V and J ends were trimmed by 1 base and 6 bases, with 10 bases remaining between them. Germline values: CDR1 SGHTA, CDR2 FQGNSA. Original analysis: Estimation of nucleated cell counts relied on the amplification of reference gene primers. Sequenced by immunoSEQ multiplex PCR; TCRdb stores in-frame clones only, minus some. V, J and clone size reflect that table, while D and trimming were determined from the DNA. The sample holds just over 300,000 clones, about nine tenths seen once. The J gene is TRBJ2-7, the V gene TRBV7-2, with D possibly TRBD1 on 5 matching bases. Sequencing input: PBMCs or T cells enriched from blood (not recorded which). The origin of this receptor is a woman aged 40 to 50 who had recovered from COVID-19. CDR3 sequence: CASSLVPGSEQYF. The CDR3 DNA sequence: TGTGCCAGCAGCTTAGTCCCAGGGTCCGAGCAGTACTTC.